Shown below are 27 T cell receptor beta chains from a single sample sequenced in a study of blood T cells in healthy people across ages. PCR was performed a second time for about 6 to 11 cycles using a sample-barcoded 5' primer and a J-beta primer mix. TCRdb independently ran MiXCR on the 5' RACE reads; one entry per CDR3 protein. This table holds some 900,000 distinct CDR3 sequences, approximately 49% found once. The sequenced sample consisted of blood. These receptor sequences come from a man aged 25 to 45 in good health.

V usage is TRBV5-1 and J usage is TRBJ1-4, with 7 bases lining up with TRBD1. The CDR3 is made up of 15 amino acids. The germline gives CDR1 SGHRS, CDR2 YFSETQ. Unmatched junction bases numbered 4, after V lost 4 bases and J lost 1 base. In DNA form, the CDR3 reads TGCGCCAGCAGCATACAGGGGCAAACTAATGAAAAACTGTTTTTT. Translated, it gives CASSIQGQTNEKLFF.

This clonotype turned up a few times. The V gene is TRBV30, the J gene TRBJ2-1, with no clear D. The CDR3 covers 11 residues. Per the germline V gene, CDR1 is GTSNPN and CDR2 is SVGIG (reference sequence). The CDR3 sequence: CAGTAYNEQFF. The DNA of the CDR3 is TGTGCAGGAACGGCGTACAATGAGCAGTTCTTC.

A few counts support this clonotype. The chain has TRBV30 and TRBJ1-4; D gene uncertain. The CDR3 covers 13 residues. Looked up from germline, CDR1 is GTSNPN and CDR2 is SVGIG (reference sequence). Trimming cost V 8 bases and J 4 bases, with 14 bases left between them. CDR3 DNA: TGTGCCGGAGGGAGGATGGGTAATGAAAAACTGTTTTTT. Protein sequence: CAGGRMGNEKLFF.

This clonotype came up a few times. J is TRBJ1-2 and V is TRBV29-1; a possible D gene is TRBD1 (5 bases). V lost 4 bases, J lost 3 bases, and 9 bases lay in between. Per the germline V gene, CDR1 is SQVTM and CDR2 is ANQGSEA. This CDR3 is 12 amino acids long. CDR3 bases: TGCAGCGTTGTTCTACAGGACTATGGCTACACCTTC. Translating gives CSVVLQDYGYTF.

Notes on this clonotype: The germline gene is not matched at one end of the junction; a read error may be the cause. The gene calls are TRBV4-1 and TRBJ2-4, with D perhaps matching TRBD2 (6 bases). The germline gives CDR1 MGHRA, CDR2 YSYEKL. The CDR3 has 15 residues. Here the CDR3 DNA reads TGCACCAGCAGCTCCCCCGGGGCGGGGCCTCGGGAGCAGTACTTC. Its translation: CTSSSPGAGPREQYF.

V gene TRBV4-1 combines with J gene TRBJ2-2; a weak D match, TRBD1 (5 bases). V lost 5 bases, J lost 6 bases, and 13 bases lay in between. CDR3 length: 14 amino acids. Germline V gene data show CDR1 as MGHRA and CDR2 as YSYEKL. The CDR3 loop reads CASSSWGGAGELFF. DNA for the CDR3: TGCGCCAGCAGCTCCTGGGGCGGAGCCGGGGAGCTGTTTTTT.

The chain joins TRBV28 to TRBJ2-6, with D tentatively TRBD1 (6 bases). V was shortened by 4 bases and J by 0 bases, with 16 bases between the two germline ends. CDR1 MDHEN and CDR2 SYDVKM come from the germline V gene. The CDR3 has 18 residues. The CDR3 region is CASSSGQIFFSGANVLTF. The CDR3 nucleotides are TGTGCCAGCAGTTCTGGACAGATTTTCTTCTCTGGGGCCAACGTCCTGACTTTC.

This clonotype turned up a few times. This chain links TRBV7-9 with TRBJ2-1; 7 nucleotides line up with TRBD2. V shed 5 bases, J shed 9 bases, and the junction held 13 bases outside the gene matches. CDR1 SEHNR and CDR2 FQNEAQ come from the germline V gene (reference sequence). The CDR3 spans 15 residues. The CDR3 region has the DNA TGTGCCAGCAGCCGGCCCCTAGCGGAGATGGGTGAGCAGTTCTTC. Residues: CASSRPLAEMGEQFF. Full variable domain (remainder filled in from reference TRBV7-9 and TRBJ2-1): DTGVSQNPRHKITKRGQNVTFRCDPISEHNRLYWYRQTLGQGPEFLTYFQNEAQLEKSRLLSDRFSAERPKGSFSTLEIQRTEQGDSAMYLCASSRPLAEMGEQFFGPGTRLTVL.

This clonotype was found a few times. This chain links TRBV7-8 with TRBJ2-7, with 7 positions matching TRBD1. Germline V lookup: CDR1 SGHVS, CDR2 FQNEAQ. The CDR3 is made up of 17 amino acids. J gave up 2 bases and V 5 bases, and 15 bases lay outside the gene matches. CDR3 nucleotide sequence: TGTGCCAGCAGCCCATACCGAAGGACAGGCCAGACCTACGAGCAGTACTTC. Encoded protein: CASSPYRRTGQTYEQYF.

In the case of this clonotype: The junction differs from germline at one of its ends, possibly a read error. This rearrangement joins TRBV13 to TRBJ2-3, with TRBD2 matching 9 bases. This CDR3 contains 18 residues. Germline loops: CDR1 PRHDT, CDR2 FYEKMQ (reference sequence). CDR3 region: CASSLAASGVRVADMQYF. The CDR3 DNA is TGTGCCAGCAGCTTAGCGGCTAGCGGGGTGAGAGTGGCAGATATGCAGTATTTT.

This clonotype came up a few times. V and J are TRBV6-5 and TRBJ2-6, with 10 nucleotides matching TRBD1. The CDR3 has 18 amino acids. Losses at the gene ends were 4 bases for V and 1 base for J; bases not matched to a gene: 7. CDR1 and CDR2 from the germline V gene are MNHEY and SVGAGI. CDR3 in amino acids: CASSSRDRGFSGANVLTF. CDR3 DNA sequence: TGTGCCAGCAGTTCCCGGGACAGGGGTTTTTCTGGGGCCAACGTCCTGACTTTC.

This clonotype has only a few counts. This chain joins TRBV5-1 and TRBJ2-2; D is uncertain. This CDR3 spans 14 amino acids. V was pared by 3 bases and J by 7 bases, with 13 bases between. Germline V gene data show CDR1 as SGHRS and CDR2 as YFSETQ. The CDR3 DNA is TGCGCCAGCAGCTACGAATACTTAGGCGGGGAGCTGTTTTTT. It yields the protein CASSYEYLGGELFF.

The table lists this clonotype with many counts. V and J are TRBV7-9 and TRBJ2-7; no clear D gene. Per germline, CDR1 SEHNR and CDR2 FQNEAQ (reference sequence). Trimming stripped 4 bases from V and 2 bases from J, with 12 bases between. This CDR3 spans 14 amino acids. CDR3 region: CASSSSTTTYEQYF. For the CDR3, the DNA is TGTGCCAGCAGCTCTTCGACGACCACCTACGAGCAGTACTTC. Full variable domain (missing parts from reference TRBV7-9 and TRBJ2-7): DTGVSQNPRHKITKRGQNVTFRCDPISEHNRLYWYRQTLGQGPEFLTYFQNEAQLEKSRLLSDRFSAERPKGSFSTLEIQRTEQGDSAMYLCASSSSTTTYEQYFGPGTRLTVT.

The chain joins TRBV28 to TRBJ1-2; TRBD1 agrees at 7 bases. Germline V CDR1 and CDR2: MDHEN, SYDVKM. The V segment lost 9 bases and the J segment 6 bases; nucleotides outside the gene matches: 10. The CDR3 is made up of 13 amino acids. The CDR3: CASFDRDVHGYTF. The CDR3 region has the DNA TGTGCCAGTTTCGACAGGGACGTGCATGGCTACACCTTC.

This chain links TRBV13 with TRBJ1-4; 9 bases are a match to TRBD1. The ends lost 3 bases at V and 6 bases at J; junction bases unmatched: 2. CDR3 length: 14 residues. Germline values: CDR1 PRHDT, CDR2 FYEKMQ (reference sequence). CDR3 region: CASSFTGGDEKLFF. The CDR3 nucleotides read TGTGCCAGCAGCTTCACAGGGGGCGATGAAAAACTGTTTTTT.

This clonotype was observed a handful of times. The gene calls are TRBV5-1 and TRBJ2-5, with TRBD1 matching 8 bases. The assigned J gene may be wrong: the sequence end matches TRBJ2-7 better. This CDR3 is 14 amino acids long. Germline CDR1 SGHRS, CDR2 YFSETQ. The CDR3 reads CASSFRGQVYEQYF. The CDR3 region has the DNA TGCGCCAGCAGCTTCAGGGGGCAAGTCTACGAGCAGTACTTC.

This chain links TRBV27 with TRBJ2-1; no reliable D call. Trimming removed 0 bases from V and 4 bases from J, with 10 bases in between. CDR3 length: 15 residues. CDR1 and CDR2 (germline): MNHEY, SMNVEV (reference sequence). CDR3 bases: TGTGCCAGCAGTTTATCGCAGGAGTCTTACAATGAGCAGTTCTTC. Its translation: CASSLSQESYNEQFF.

This rearrangement joins TRBV10-3 to TRBJ2-3; 8 bases align to TRBD2. Per germline, CDR1 ENHRY and CDR2 SYGVKD. Trimming took 3 bases from V and 1 from J; bases not matched to a gene: 6. This CDR3 comprises 16 residues. CDR3 in DNA: TGTGCCATCAGTGACCTTTCGGGGGGGCGCACAGATACGCAGTATTTT. It yields the protein CAISDLSGGRTDTQYF.

This clonotype was detected a few times. This rearrangement joins TRBV6-1 to TRBJ2-3; TRBD1 aligns across 10 bases. The V gene's germline CDR1 is MNHNS and CDR2 SASEGT. The CDR3 is 17 amino acids. The junction had 12 bases not matched to a gene; V was cut back by 3 bases and J by 6 bases. The CDR3 sequence: CASSDHVPGQGTDTQYF. DNA of the CDR3: TGTGCCAGCAGTGACCACGTCCCGGGACAGGGGACCGATACGCAGTATTTT.

V is TRBV5-1 and J is TRBJ1-4; D is unclear. Germline V lookup: CDR1 SGHRS, CDR2 YFSETQ. V lost 4 bases and J 3 bases, leaving 13 bases between the germline ends. The CDR3 runs 15 residues. This CDR3 is CASSAEGQANEKLFF. CDR3 sequence (DNA): TGCGCCAGCAGCGCGGAGGGCCAGGCTAATGAAAAACTGTTTTTT.

The chain employs TRBV24-1 and TRBJ2-1; D ambiguous. V was pared by 7 bases and J by 3 bases, with 12 bases between. The CDR3 consists of 14 residues. Per germline, CDR1 KGHDR and CDR2 SFDVKD. The CDR3, as DNA: TGTGCCACCAGCTCCCGTCAGGTCTACAATGAGCAGTTCTTC. Amino acids: CATSSRQVYNEQFF.

The DNA of the CDR3 is TGTGCCAGCAGGGTCGCCAGCTCCTACAATGAGCAGTACTTC. It codes for CASRVASSYNEQYF. This sequence joins TRBV6-2 or TRBV6-3 and TRBJ2-7; D is unresolved. The CDR3 covers 14 residues. V lost 6 bases to trimming and J lost 7 bases, with 19 bases between them. The germline V gene encodes CDR1 MNHEY and CDR2 SVGEGT.

The chain combines TRBV2 with TRBJ2-5; no clear D. Germline V gene lookup returns CDR1 SNHLY and CDR2 FYNNEI. CDR3 length: 13 amino acids. Trimming left V 7 bases short and J 5 bases short, with 14 bases between. The CDR3 loop reads CASTQTLGETQYF. CDR3 nucleotides: TGTGCCAGCACCCAGACCCTCGGGGAGACCCAGTACTTC.

This chain links TRBV20-1 with TRBJ2-1; TRBD1 aligns across 8 bases. Germline V gene data show CDR1 as DFQATT and CDR2 as SNEGSKA (reference sequence). The length of the CDR3 is 16 residues. After removal of 0 bases from V and 0 bases from J, the junction contained 4 bases not matched to a gene. The CDR3 loop reads CSARETRGLSYNEQFF. CDR3 bases: TGCAGTGCTAGAGAGACCAGGGGGCTCTCCTACAATGAGCAGTTCTTC.

The rearrangement uses TRBV7-9 and TRBJ2-1, with 10 bases matching TRBD2. Germline values: CDR1 SEHNR, CDR2 FQNEAQ (reference sequence). After removal of 2 bases from V and 8 bases from J, the junction contained 9 bases not matched to a gene. This CDR3 comprises 16 residues. The chain's CDR3 is CASSLISGGAGDEQFF. The CDR3 DNA is TGTGCCAGCAGCTTAATAAGCGGGGGGGCCGGGGATGAGCAGTTCTTC.

This clonotype was found a few times. The chain joins TRBV12-3 or TRBV12-4 to TRBJ2-5; 8 nucleotides align to TRBD1. Trimming removed 5 bases from V and 3 bases from J; junction bases left unmatched: 5. CDR3 length equals 14 residues. The CDR3 sequence: CASSPRTGKETQYF. The DNA for the CDR3 is TGTGCCAGCAGTCCCCGGACAGGGAAAGAGACCCAGTACTTC.

V and J are TRBV7-2 and TRBJ2-3; 8 bases line up with TRBD1. The junction had 5 bases not matched to a gene; V was cut back by 5 bases and J by 7 bases. The CDR3 runs 13 residues. Germline values: CDR1 SGHTA, CDR2 FQGNSA. CDR3 residues: CASSPRDRNTQYF. CDR3 nucleotide sequence: TGTGCCAGCAGCCCTCGGGACAGGAATACGCAGTATTTT.